The 5 T cell receptor beta chains reported below all come from one sample, sequenced in a study of CD8 T cells in Susac syndrome. It was with random hexamers that about 0.45 to 1 ug RNA was reverse transcribed. TCRdb re-derived calls from the immunoSEQ multiplex PCR reads in MiXCR, one entry per CDR3 protein. The repertoire has some 300,000 distinct CDR3 sequences, 85% of them found once; the top ten carry roughly 0.21%. The sequenced material came from CD8+ T cells from PBMCs. The origin of the receptors is a human donor with multiple sclerosis.

A few counts support this clonotype. CDR3 in DNA: TGTGCCAGCAGTTACACGACTAGCGGGAGGACCCCCTCCTACAATGAGCAGTTCTTC. Translation: CASSYTTSGRTPSYNEQFF. The chain uses TRBV6-2 or TRBV6-3 and TRBJ2-1; 13 bases map to TRBD2. Germline CDR1 reads MNHEY; CDR2 reads SVGEGT. The CDR3 has 19 amino acids. The V and J ends lost 2 bases and 0 bases, in that order; junction bases with no gene match: 7.

J is TRBJ2-5 and V is TRBV25-1; 9 nucleotides agree with TRBD1. Germline lookup yields CDR1 MGHDK and CDR2 SYGVNS. This CDR3 spans 15 amino acids. Germline trimming cut 6 bases from V and 0 bases from J; bases unmatched to any gene: 5. The DNA of the CDR3 is TGTGCCAGCAGGGACACAGGGGGCTACCAAGAGACCCAGTACTTC. It is translated as CASRDTGGYQETQYF.

The chain has TRBV28 and TRBJ1-4; possibly TRBD1 for D (6 bases). Germline loops: CDR1 MDHEN, CDR2 SYDVKM. The CDR3 has 15 residues. Trimming took 3 bases from V and 8 from J, leaving 16 bases between them. The CDR3 protein is CASSFAGRGDEKLFF. The CDR3 coding sequence is TGTGCCAGCAGTTTTGCCGGCAGGGGAGACGAAAAACTGTTTTTT.

Here the CDR3 DNA reads TGCGCCAGCAGCCAAGACTATACTCAGGGAGACCTCCCCTACAATGAGCAGTTCTTC. Translation gives CASSQDYTQGDLPYNEQFF. V is TRBV4-3 and J is TRBJ2-1; TRBD1 or TRBD2 may be the D gene (5 bases each). The ends were cut back, 0 bases at V and 2 bases at J, with 20 bases in the middle. The CDR3 loop spans 19 amino acids. Germline V lookup: CDR1 LGHNA, CDR2 YSLEER.

The J gene is TRBJ2-1, the V gene TRBV5-4; 7 bases are shared with TRBD2. There are 15 residues in the CDR3. Trimming cost V 4 bases and J 6 bases; bases outside gene matches: 10. CDR1 and CDR2 from the germline V gene are SGHNT and YYREEE (reference sequence). The DNA of the CDR3 is TGTGCCAGCAGCCCGCGTGGGGGAGGGGTCAATGAGCAGTTCTTC. Amino acid sequence: CASSPRGGGVNEQFF.